This T cell receptor beta chain was retrieved from a study of blood T cell repertoires in COVID-19. About the study: Sample material is recorded as cDNA or gDNA derived from T cells, B-cell-depleted T cells, or PBMCs.

In the original workflow: Quantification of nucleated cells was approximated via reference gene primer amplification. Repertoires were generated with immunoSEQ multiplex PCR, while TCRdb's copy carries only in-frame clones and drops some. V, J and clone size reflect that table, while D and trimming were determined from the DNA. The sample records some 190,000 clones, roughly 88% being singletons. This CDR3 has 13 amino acids. CDR1 and CDR2 from the germline V gene are SNHLY and FYNNEI. J gave up 3 bases and V 3 bases, and 1 base lay outside the gene matches. Of note for this clone: In the same sample, other DNA sequences code for this CDR3.

The chain joins TRBV2 to TRBJ1-2; 7 bases agree with TRBD1. The origin of this receptor is a man in his 60s with acute or convalescent COVID-19. The specimen sequenced was peripheral blood. CDR3 nucleotide sequence: TGTGCCAGCAGTGACAGGGGGTACTATGGCTACACCTTC. Translating it yields CASSDRGYYGYTF.